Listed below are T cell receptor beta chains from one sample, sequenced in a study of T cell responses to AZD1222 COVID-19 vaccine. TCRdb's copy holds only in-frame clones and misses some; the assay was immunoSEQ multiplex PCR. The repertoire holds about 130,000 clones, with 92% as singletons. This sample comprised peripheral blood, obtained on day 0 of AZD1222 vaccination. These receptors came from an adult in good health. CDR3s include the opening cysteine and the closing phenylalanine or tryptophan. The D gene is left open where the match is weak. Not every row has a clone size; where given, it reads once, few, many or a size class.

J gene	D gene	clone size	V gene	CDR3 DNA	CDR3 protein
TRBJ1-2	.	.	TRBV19	TGTGCCAGTACCGGGGTTGAGGATGGCTACACCTTC	CASTGVEDGYTF
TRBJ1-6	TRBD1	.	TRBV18	TGTGCCAGCTCACCGACAGGGGGCAATTCACCCCTCCACTTT	CASSPTGGNSPLHF
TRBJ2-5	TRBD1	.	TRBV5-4	TGTGCCAGCAGCCTGGGACAGGGGCGGCAAGAGACCCAGTACTTC	CASSLGQGRQETQYF
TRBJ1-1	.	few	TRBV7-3	TGTGCCAGCAGCTCCTCCAGGGGTACTGAAGCTTTCTTT	CASSSSRGTEAFF
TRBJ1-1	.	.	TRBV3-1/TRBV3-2	TGTGCCAGCAGCCAATTCCAGGGAATGACTGAAGCTTTCTTT	CASSQFQGMTEAFF
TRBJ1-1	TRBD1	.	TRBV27	TGTGCCAGCAGTTTATCGACAGGGTGGGACACTGAAGCTTTCTTT	CASSLSTGWDTEAFF
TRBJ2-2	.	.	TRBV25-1	TGTGCCAGCAGTGAATATGGTGTCAGGAGAAACACCGGGGAGCTGTTTTTT	CASSEYGVRRNTGELFF
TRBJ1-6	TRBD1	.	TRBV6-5	TGTGCCAGCAGGCGGACAGGGCGCAATTCACCCCTCCACTTT	CASRRTGRNSPLHF
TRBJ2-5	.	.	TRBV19	TGTGCCAGTAGTATTGGTCCGCAAGAGACCCAGTACTTC	CASSIGPQETQYF
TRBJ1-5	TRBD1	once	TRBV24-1	TGTGCCACCAGTGAAAAAGGGACAGGGTGGCAGCCCCAGCATTTT	CATSEKGTGWQPQHF
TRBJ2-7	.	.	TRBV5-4	TGTGCCAGCAGCCTTGTATCGGGGTTTTCTGGGCAGTACTTC	CASSLVSGFSGQYF
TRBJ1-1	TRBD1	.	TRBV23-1	TGCGCCAGCAGTCGAACCGGGACAGGGAGAGCTTTCTTT	CASSRTGTGRAFF
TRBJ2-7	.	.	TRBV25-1	TGTGCCAGCAGTCGACTGGGGGCCTACGAGCAGTACTTC	CASSRLGAYEQYF
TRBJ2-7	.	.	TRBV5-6	TGTGCCAGCTCTTCCCTGGGGGAGCAGTACTTC	CASSSLGEQYF
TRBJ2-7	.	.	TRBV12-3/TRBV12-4	TGTGCCAGCAGCCCCGATATGGGCGAGCAGTACTTC	CASSPDMGEQYF
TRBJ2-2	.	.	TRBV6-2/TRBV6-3	TGTGCCAGCAGTTACTCTCGCAGTACCGGGGAGCTGTTTTTT	CASSYSRSTGELFF
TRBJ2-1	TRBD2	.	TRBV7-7	TGTGCTAGCAGCTTCCGACTAGCGGGGGTTAATGAGCAGTTCTTC	CASSFRLAGVNEQFF
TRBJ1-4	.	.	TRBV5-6	TGTGCCAGCGGGGTGCGCAGGCAGGAAAAACTGTTTTTT	CASGVRRQEKLFF
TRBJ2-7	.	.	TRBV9	TGTGCCAGCAGCGTAGAGTCACGTAGCAGCTACGAGCAGTACTTC	CASSVESRSSYEQYF
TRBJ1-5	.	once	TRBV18	TGTGCCAGCTCACCACCAGCCGGGCAGGGGCAGCCCCAGCATTTT	CASSPPAGQGQPQHF
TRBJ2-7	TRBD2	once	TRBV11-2	TGTGCCAGCAGCCCCACTAGCGGGGGGGCCTACGAGCAGTACTTC	CASSPTSGGAYEQYF
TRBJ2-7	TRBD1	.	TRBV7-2	TGTGCCAGCAGCTTATCTGCGACAGGGGCGATATCCTACGAGCAGTACTTC	CASSLSATGAISYEQYF
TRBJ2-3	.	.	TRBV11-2	TGTGCCAGCAGCCTCGGGACATCTCTCACAGATACGCAGTATTTT	CASSLGTSLTDTQYF
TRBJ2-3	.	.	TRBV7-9	TGTGCCAGCAGCTTTGAGGTGTCGGCAGATACGCAGTATTTT	CASSFEVSADTQYF
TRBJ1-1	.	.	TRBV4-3	TGCGCCAGCAGCCAAGCGGGGGCAGGGAGGACTGAAGCTTTCTTT	CASSQAGAGRTEAFF
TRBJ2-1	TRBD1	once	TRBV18	TGTGCCAGCTCCCAGGGACAGGGGCTAGTGAATGAGCAGTTCTTC	CASSQGQGLVNEQFF
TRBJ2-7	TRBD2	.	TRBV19	TGTGCCAGTAGTATCAGCAGGCGGGGGAACGAGCAGTACTTC	CASSISRRGNEQYF
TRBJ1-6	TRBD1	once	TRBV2	TGTGCCAGCAGTCGGGACAGCTCATATAATTCACCCCTCCACTTT	CASSRDSSYNSPLHF
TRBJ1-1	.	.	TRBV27	TGTGCCAGCTCGGGACATAGGAACACTGAAGCTTTCTTT	CASSGHRNTEAFF
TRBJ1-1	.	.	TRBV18	TGTGCCAGCTCACCAAAACGTGGGACAAGGGCTGAAGCTTTCTTT	CASSPKRGTRAEAFF
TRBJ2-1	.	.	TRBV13	TGTGCCAGCAGCCCCGAGGGGTGGATGGGGAACAATGAGCAGTTCTTC	CASSPEGWMGNNEQFF
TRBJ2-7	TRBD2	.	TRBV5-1	TGCGCCAGCAGATCGCCGGGGGGCGAGCAGTACTTC	CASRSPGGEQYF
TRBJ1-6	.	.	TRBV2	TGTGCCAGCAGGGGATTTGAACCCCTCCACTTT	CASRGFEPLHF
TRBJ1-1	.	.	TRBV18	TGTGCCAGCTCACCGGAATCAAAGGGAACTGAAGCTTTCTTT	CASSPESKGTEAFF
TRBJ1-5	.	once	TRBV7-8	TGTGCCAGCAGCTTAAAGACGGATCAGCCCCAGCATTTT	CASSLKTDQPQHF
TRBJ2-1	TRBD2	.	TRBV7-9	TGTGCCAGCAGCTTACTAGCGGGGGGGTACAATGAGCAGTTCTTC	CASSLLAGGYNEQFF
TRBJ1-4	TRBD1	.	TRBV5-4	TGTGCCAGCAGCTCCCAGGGGGACGCGTCAGAAAAACTGTTTTTT	CASSSQGDASEKLFF
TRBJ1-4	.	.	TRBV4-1	TGCGCCAGCAGCCAAGCGACGATCCCGACCGGCAATAATGAAAAACTGTTTTTT	CASSQATIPTGNNEKLFF
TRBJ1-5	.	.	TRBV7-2	TGTGCCAGCAGCTTGGGGGGCGGGGGCCGGATCCCCCAGCATTTT	CASSLGGGGRIPQHF
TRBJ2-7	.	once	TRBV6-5	TGTGCCAGCAGCCAGAGGGGGGTCTCCTACGAGCAGTACTTC	CASSQRGVSYEQYF
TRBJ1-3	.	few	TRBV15	TGTGCCACCAGATGGACAGTTGGAAACACCATATATTTT	CATRWTVGNTIYF
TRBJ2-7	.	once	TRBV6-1	TGTGCCAGCAGTGAAGGGCCGTCCTACGAGCAGTACTTC	CASSEGPSYEQYF
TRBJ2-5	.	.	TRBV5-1	TGCGCCAGCAGCTTGGGACAGCAAGAGACCCAGTACTTC	CASSLGQQETQYF
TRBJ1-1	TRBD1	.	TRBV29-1	TGCAGCGTGACTGGACAGGGGGCTGGGAACACTGAAGCTTTCTTT	CSVTGQGAGNTEAFF
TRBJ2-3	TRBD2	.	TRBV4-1	TGCGCCAGCAGCTCGCGGACTAGCGGGGGGTCCCCAGATACGCAGTATTTT	CASSSRTSGGSPDTQYF
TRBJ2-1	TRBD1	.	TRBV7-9	TGTGCCAGCAGCAACAGGGGGCTCTCCTACAATGAGCAGTTCTTC	CASSNRGLSYNEQFF
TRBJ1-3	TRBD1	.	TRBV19	TGTGCCAGTAGTGAGAACAGGGGTGGAAACACCATATATTTT	CASSENRGGNTIYF
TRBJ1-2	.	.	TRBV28	TGTGCCAGCAGAAGACAGGCAGCCTACACCTTC	CASRRQAAYTF
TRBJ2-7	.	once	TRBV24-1	TGTGCCACCAGTCCCAGCCTTGGACTCGGCGAGCAGTACTTC	CATSPSLGLGEQYF
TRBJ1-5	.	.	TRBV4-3	TGCGCCAGCAGCCTTCGGGTAGGGGAGAATCAGCCCCAGCATTTT	CASSLRVGENQPQHF
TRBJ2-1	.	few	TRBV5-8	TGTGCCAGCAGCTTGGATTCGGCTTACAATGAGCAGTTCTTC	CASSLDSAYNEQFF
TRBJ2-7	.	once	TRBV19	TGTGCCAGTAGTGAGACTTCGGGTTACTACGAGCAGTACTTC	CASSETSGYYEQYF
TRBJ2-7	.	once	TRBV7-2	TGTGCCAGCACTGAAGGGGATAATCCCTACGAGCAGTACTTC	CASTEGDNPYEQYF